This T cell receptor (beta chain) was sequenced for a study of technical replicates of blood from a handful of donors. V gave up 2 bases and J gave up 3 bases, with 16 bases separating them. The CDR3 sequence is 16 residues long. Germline V gene lookup returns CDR1 MNHEY and CDR2 SVGAGI. Clones were read by immunoSEQ multiplex PCR, and TCRdb kept only the in-frame ones, dropping some. The sample shows about 73,000 clones, roughly 93% of them seen only once. The chain has TRBV6-5 and TRBJ2-5; no reliable D call. The sequencing sample was made of T cells isolated from PBMCs. This sequence originates from a human donor in good health. This CDR3 is CASSYGSLPAEETQYF. The CDR3 DNA is TGTGCCAGCAGTTACGGTTCACTACCGGCTGAAGAGACCCAGTACTTC.